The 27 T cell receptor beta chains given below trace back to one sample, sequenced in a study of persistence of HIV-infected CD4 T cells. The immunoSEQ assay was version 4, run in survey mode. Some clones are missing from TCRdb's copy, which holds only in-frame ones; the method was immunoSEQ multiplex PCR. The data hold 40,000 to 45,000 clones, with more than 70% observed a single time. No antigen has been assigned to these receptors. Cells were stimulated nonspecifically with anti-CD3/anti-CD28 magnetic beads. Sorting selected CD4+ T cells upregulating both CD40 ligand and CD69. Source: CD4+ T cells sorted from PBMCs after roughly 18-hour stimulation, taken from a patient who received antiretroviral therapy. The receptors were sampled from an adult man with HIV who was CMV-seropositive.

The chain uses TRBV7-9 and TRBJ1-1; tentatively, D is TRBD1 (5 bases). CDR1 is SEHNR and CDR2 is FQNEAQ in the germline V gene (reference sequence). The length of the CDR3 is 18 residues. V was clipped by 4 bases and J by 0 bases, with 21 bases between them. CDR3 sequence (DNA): TGTGCCAGCAGCTCCCCTCCGGGACCTTTACGATTGAACACTGAAGCTTTCTTT. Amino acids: CASSSPPGPLRLNTEAFF.

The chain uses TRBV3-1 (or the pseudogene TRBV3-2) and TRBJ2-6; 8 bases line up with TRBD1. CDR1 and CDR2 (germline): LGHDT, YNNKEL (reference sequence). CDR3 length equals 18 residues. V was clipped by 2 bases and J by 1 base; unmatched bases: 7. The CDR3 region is CASSQQTGVISGANVLTF. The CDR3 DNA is TGTGCCAGCAGCCAACAGACAGGGGTGATATCTGGGGCCAACGTCCTGACTTTC.

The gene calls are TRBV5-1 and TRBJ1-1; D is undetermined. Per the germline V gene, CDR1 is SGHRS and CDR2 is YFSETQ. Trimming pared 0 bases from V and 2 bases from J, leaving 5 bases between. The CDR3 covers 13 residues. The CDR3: CASSLGENTEAFF. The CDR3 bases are TGCGCCAGCAGCTTGGGAGAAAACACTGAAGCTTTCTTT.

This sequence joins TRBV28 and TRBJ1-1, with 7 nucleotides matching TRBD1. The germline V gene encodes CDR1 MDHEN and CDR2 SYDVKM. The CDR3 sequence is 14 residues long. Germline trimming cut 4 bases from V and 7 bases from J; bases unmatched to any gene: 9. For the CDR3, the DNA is TGTGCCAGCAGTTCTCGGGACAGAACTAATGAAGCTTTCTTT. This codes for CASSSRDRTNEAFF.

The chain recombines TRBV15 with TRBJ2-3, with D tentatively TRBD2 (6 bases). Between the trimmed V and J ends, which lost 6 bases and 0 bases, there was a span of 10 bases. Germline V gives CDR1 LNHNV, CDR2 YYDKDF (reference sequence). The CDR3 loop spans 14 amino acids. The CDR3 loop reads CATRGGASTDTQYF. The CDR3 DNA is TGTGCCACCAGGGGGGGTGCTAGCACAGATACGCAGTATTTT.

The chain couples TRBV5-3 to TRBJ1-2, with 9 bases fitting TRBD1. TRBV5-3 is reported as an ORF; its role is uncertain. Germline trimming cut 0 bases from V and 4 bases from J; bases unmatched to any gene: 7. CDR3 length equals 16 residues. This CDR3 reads CARSLAPGTGFYGYTF. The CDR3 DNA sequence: TGTGCCAGAAGCTTGGCCCCCGGGACAGGGTTCTATGGCTACACCTTC.

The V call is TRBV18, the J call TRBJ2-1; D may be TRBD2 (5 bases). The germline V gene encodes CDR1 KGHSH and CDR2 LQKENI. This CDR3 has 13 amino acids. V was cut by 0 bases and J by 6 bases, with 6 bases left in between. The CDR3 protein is CASSPPGINEQFF. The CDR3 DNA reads TGTGCCAGCTCACCACCCGGGATCAATGAGCAGTTCTTC.

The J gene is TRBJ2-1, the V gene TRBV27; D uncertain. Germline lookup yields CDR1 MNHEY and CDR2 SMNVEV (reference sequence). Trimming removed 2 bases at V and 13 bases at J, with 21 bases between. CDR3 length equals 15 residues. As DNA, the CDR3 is TGTGCCAGCAGTTTAATCCGACTCTCCCCCCGGTATCAGTTCTTC. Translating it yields CASSLIRLSPRYQFF.

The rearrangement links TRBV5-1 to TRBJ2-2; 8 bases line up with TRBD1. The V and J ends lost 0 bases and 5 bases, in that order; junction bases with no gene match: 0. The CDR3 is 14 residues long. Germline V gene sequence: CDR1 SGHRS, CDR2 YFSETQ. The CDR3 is CASSLGQGTGELFF. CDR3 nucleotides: TGCGCCAGCAGCTTGGGACAGGGGACCGGGGAGCTGTTTTTT.

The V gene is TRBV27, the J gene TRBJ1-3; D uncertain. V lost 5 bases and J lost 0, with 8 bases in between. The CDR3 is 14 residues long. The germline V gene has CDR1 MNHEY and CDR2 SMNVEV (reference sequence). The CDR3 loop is CASSTSLSGNTIYF. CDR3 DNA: TGTGCCAGCAGTACCAGCCTCTCTGGAAACACCATATATTTT.

CDR3 residues: CASSPVGRTEAFF. The CDR3 DNA is TGTGCCAGCTCACCAGTGGGAAGGACTGAAGCTTTCTTT. The chain employs TRBV18 and TRBJ1-1; D not certain. The CDR3 loop spans 13 amino acids. Germline CDR1 KGHSH, CDR2 LQKENI. Trimming removed 2 bases from V and 5 bases from J, with 9 bases in between.

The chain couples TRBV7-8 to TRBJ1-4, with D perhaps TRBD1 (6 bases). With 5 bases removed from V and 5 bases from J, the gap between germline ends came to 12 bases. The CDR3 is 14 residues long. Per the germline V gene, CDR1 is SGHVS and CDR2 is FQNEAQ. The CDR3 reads CASSRQETNEKLFF. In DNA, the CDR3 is TGTGCCAGCAGCCGACAGGAGACGAATGAAAAACTGTTTTTT.

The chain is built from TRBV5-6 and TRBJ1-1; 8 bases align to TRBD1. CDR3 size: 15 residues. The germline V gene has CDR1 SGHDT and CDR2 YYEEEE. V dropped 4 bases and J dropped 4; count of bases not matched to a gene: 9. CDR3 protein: CASSATDRASTEAFF. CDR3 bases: TGTGCCAGCAGCGCAACGGACAGGGCCTCCACTGAAGCTTTCTTT.

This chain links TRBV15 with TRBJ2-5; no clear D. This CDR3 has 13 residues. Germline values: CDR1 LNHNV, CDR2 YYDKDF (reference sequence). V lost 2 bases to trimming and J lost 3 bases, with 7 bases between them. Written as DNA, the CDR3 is TGTGCCACCAGCAGACAGTTTGAAGAGACCCAGTACTTC. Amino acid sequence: CATSRQFEETQYF.

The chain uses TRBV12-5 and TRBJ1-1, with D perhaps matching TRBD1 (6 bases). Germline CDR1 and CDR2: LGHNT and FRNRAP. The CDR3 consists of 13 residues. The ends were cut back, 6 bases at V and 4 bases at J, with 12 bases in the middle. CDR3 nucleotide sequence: TGTGCTAGTGGACCCGGACAGCTCACTGAAGCTTTCTTT. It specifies CASGPGQLTEAFF. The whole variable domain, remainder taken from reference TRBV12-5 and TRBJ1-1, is DARVTQTPRHKVTEMGQEVTMRCQPILGHNTVFWYRQTMMQGLELLAYFRNRAPLDDSGMPKDRFSAEMPDATLATLKIQPSEPRDSAVYFCASGPGQLTEAFFGQGTRLTVV.

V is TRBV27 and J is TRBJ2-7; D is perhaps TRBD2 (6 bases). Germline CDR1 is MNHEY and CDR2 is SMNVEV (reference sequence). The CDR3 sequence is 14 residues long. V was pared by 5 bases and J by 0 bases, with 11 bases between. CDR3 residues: CASSPRGSSYEQYF. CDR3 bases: TGTGCCAGCAGTCCCCGGGGGAGCTCCTACGAGCAGTACTTC.

The CDR3 coding sequence is TGTGCCAGTAGTATAGGCGGGGGGTTAAACACCGGGGAGCTGTTTTTT. It encodes CASSIGGGLNTGELFF. The gene calls are TRBV19 and TRBJ2-2, with 8 positions matching TRBD2. In germline, CDR1 is LNHDA, CDR2 SQIVND (reference sequence). V lost 1 base and J lost 2; bases outside the gene matches: 3. The CDR3 is 16 amino acids.

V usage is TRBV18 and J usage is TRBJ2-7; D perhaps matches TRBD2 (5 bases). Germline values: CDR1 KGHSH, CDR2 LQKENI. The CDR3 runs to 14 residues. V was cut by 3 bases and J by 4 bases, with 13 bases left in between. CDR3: CASSPLDSGYEQYF. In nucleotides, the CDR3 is TGTGCCAGCTCACCTCTAGACTCGGGGTACGAGCAGTACTTC.

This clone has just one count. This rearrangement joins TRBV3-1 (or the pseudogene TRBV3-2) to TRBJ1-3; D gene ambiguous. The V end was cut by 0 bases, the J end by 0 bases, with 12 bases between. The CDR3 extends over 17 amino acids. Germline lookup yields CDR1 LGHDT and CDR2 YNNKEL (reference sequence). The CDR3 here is CASSQEGGFSSGNTIYF. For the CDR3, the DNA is TGTGCCAGCAGCCAAGAGGGCGGTTTCAGCTCTGGAAACACCATATATTTT.

The DNA for the CDR3 is TGTGCCAGCAGCGCCTCGCCATCACTCGGGCAGTTCTTC. Protein: CASSASPSLGQFF. This chain uses TRBV9 with TRBJ2-1; no reliable D call. Deletions cut 3 bases from V and 12 bases from J, with 16 bases between. CDR1 is SGDLS, CDR2 YYNGEE, per germline. CDR3 length: 13 amino acids.

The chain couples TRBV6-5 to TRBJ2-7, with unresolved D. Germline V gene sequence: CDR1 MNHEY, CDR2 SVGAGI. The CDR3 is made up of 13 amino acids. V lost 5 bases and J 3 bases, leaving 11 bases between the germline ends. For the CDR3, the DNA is TGTGCCAGCAGTCCTCCGAACGGCTACGAGCAGTACTTC. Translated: CASSPPNGYEQYF.

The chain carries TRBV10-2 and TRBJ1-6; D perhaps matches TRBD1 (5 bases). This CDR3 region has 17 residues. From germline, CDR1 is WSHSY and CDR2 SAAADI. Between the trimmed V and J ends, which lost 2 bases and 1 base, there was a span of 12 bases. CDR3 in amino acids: CASSEGGRESYNSPLHF. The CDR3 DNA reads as TGCGCCAGCAGTGAGGGCGGCAGGGAGTCCTATAATTCACCCCTCCACTTT.

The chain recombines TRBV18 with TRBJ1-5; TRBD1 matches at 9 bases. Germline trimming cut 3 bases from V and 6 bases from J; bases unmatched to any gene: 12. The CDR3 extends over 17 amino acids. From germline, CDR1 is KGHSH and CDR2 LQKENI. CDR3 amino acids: CASSPLNLQGAVQPQHF. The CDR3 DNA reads TGTGCCAGCTCACCTCTGAACTTACAGGGGGCGGTTCAGCCCCAGCATTTT.

CDR3 DNA sequence: TGCGCCAGCAGCCCCGGACAGGGGCCCTCCTACGAGCAGTACTTC. It yields the protein CASSPGQGPSYEQYF. The genes are TRBV4-1 and TRBJ2-7, with 9 bases that match TRBD1. Germline V gene data show CDR1 as MGHRA and CDR2 as YSYEKL. V shed 4 bases and J 0 bases; nucleotides not matched to a gene: 4. The CDR3 has 15 amino acids.

In DNA, the CDR3 is TGTGCCACCAGTAGGACTAGCCTCCAAAATGAGCAGTTCTTC. It codes for CATSRTSLQNEQFF. The J gene is TRBJ2-1, the V gene TRBV24-1; 8 bases line up with TRBD2. The V segment lost 6 bases and the J segment 7 bases; nucleotides outside the gene matches: 7. The CDR3 loop spans 14 amino acids. The V gene's germline CDR1 is KGHDR and CDR2 SFDVKD.

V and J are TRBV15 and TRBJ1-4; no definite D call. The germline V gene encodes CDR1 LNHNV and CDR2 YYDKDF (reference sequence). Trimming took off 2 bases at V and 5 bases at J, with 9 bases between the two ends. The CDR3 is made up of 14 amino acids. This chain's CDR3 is CATSRSPVNEKLFF. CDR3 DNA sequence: TGTGCCACCAGCAGATCACCCGTCAATGAAAAACTGTTTTTT.

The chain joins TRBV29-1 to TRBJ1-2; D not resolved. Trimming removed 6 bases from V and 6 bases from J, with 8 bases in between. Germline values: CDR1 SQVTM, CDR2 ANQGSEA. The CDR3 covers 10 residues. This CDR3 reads CSVGTDGYTF. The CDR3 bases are TGCAGCGTGGGCACAGATGGCTACACCTTC.